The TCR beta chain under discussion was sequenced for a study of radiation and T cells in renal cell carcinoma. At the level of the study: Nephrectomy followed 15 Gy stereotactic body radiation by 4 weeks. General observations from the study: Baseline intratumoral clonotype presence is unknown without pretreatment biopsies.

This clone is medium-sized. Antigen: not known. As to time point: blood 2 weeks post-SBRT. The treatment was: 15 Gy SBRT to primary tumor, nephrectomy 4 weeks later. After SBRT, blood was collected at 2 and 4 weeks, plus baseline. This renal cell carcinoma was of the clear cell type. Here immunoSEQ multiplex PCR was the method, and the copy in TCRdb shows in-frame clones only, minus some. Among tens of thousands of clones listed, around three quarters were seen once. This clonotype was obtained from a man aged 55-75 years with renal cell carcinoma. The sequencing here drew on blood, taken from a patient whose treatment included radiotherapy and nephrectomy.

CDR3 protein: CASSVGEAGELFF. The CDR3, as DNA: TGTGCCAGCAGCGTAGGGGAGGCCGGGGAGCTGTTTTTT. This chain joins TRBV9 and TRBJ2-2; possible D gene TRBD2, 6 bases. The CDR3 sequence is 13 residues long. CDR1 and CDR2 (germline): SGDLS, YYNGEE. Trimming pared 0 bases from V and 6 bases from J, leaving 6 bases between.